The clone carrying this T cell receptor (beta chain) has just a few counts. The antigen remains unidentified. TCRdb recomputed calls from the reads with MiXCR, one row per CDR3 protein. The table has fewer than 700,000 distinct CDR3 sequences, approximately 24% seen once. This entry comes from a study of T cell repertoires in cytomegalovirus infection. The overall study: A matching HLA type, together with CMV infection, was signaled by public TCR beta signatures. Study observations and caveats: Dominating the ex vivo response were TCR beta clonotypes that were CMV-specific and HLA-C-restricted. The study identified carriers of CMV plus the relevant HLA from cumulative public TCR beta family frequency.

Germline CDR1 LNHDA, CDR2 SQIVND (reference sequence). The CDR3 extends over 14 amino acids. J gave up 8 bases and V 3 bases, and 6 bases lay outside the gene matches. This TCR derives from a human donor in good health (CMV status not recorded). Some clones in this sample may be carry-over from other donors' samples. The sample consisted of CD8+ T cells from PBMCs. This sequence joins TRBV19 and TRBJ2-1; 8 nucleotides agree with TRBD1. In DNA, the CDR3 is TGTGCCAGTAGTATTGGGGCAGGGGGCGATGAGCAGTTCTTC. Translating gives CASSIGAGGDEQFF.